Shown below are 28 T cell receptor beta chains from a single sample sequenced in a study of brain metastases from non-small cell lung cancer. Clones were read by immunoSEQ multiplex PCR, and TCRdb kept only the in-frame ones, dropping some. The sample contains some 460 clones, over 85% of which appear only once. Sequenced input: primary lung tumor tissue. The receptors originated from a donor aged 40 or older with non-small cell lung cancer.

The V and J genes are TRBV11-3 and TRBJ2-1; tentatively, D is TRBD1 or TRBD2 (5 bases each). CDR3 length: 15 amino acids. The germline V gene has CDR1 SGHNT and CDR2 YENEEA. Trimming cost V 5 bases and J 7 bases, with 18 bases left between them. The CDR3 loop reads CASSVRDLTGNEQFF. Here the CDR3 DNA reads TGTGCCAGCAGCGTCCGGGACCTCACCGGAAATGAGCAGTTCTTC.

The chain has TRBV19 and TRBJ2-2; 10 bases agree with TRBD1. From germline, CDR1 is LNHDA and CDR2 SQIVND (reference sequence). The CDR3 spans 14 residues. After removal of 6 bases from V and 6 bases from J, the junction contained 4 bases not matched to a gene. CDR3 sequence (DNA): TGTGCCAGTAGAACGACAGGGGGCCCCGGGGAGCTGTTTTTT. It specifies CASRTTGGPGELFF. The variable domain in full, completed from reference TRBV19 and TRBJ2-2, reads DGGITQSPKYLFRKEGQNVTLSCEQNLNHDAMYWYRQDPGQGLRLIYYSQIVNDFQKGDIAEGYSVSREKKESFPLTVTSAQKNPTAFYLCASRTTGGPGELFFGEGSRLTVL.

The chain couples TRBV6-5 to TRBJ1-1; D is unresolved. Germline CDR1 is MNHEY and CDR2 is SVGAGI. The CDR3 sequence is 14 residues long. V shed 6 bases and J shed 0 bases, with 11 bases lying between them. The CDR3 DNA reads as TGTGCCAGCAGCCCCGGACCGATGAACACTGAAGCTTTCTTT. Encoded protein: CASSPGPMNTEAFF.

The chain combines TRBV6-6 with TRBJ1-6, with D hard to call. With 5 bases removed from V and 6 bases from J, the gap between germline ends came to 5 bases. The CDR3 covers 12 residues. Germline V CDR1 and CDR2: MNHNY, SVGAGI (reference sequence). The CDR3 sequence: CASSTSNSPLHF. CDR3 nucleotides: TGTGCCAGCAGTACCTCTAATTCACCCCTCCACTTT.

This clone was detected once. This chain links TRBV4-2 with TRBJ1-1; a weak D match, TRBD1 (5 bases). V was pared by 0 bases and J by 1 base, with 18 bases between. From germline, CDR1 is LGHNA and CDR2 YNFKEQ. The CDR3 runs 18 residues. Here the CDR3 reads CASSQDSPWKDTNTEAFF. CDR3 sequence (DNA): TGTGCCAGCAGCCAAGATAGCCCATGGAAGGACACGAACACTGAAGCTTTCTTT.

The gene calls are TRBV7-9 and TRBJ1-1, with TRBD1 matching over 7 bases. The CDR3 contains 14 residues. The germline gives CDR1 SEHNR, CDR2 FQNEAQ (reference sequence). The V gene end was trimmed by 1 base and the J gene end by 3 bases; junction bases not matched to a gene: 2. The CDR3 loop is CASSLDTGDTEAFF. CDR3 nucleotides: TGTGCCAGCAGCTTAGACACAGGGGACACTGAAGCTTTCTTT.

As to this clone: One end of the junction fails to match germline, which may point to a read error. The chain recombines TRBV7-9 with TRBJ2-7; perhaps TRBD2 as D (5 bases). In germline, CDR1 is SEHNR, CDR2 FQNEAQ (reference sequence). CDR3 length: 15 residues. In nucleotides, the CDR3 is TGTGCCAACAGCTTGGCAGAGCTAGCATCAGGCGAGCAGTACTTC. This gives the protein CANSLAELASGEQYF.

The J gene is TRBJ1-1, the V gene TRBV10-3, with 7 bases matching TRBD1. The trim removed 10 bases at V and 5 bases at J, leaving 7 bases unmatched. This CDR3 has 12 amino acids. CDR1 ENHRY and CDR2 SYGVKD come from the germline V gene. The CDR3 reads CATSQGLTEAFF. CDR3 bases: TGTGCCACCTCACAGGGGTTAACTGAAGCTTTCTTT.

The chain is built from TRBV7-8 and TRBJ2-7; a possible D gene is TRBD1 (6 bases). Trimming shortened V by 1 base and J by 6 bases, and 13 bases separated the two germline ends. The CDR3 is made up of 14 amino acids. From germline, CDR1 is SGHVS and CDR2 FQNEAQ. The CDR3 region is CASSLGRGMVEQYF. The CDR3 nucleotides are TGTGCCAGCAGCTTAGGCAGGGGTATGGTCGAGCAGTACTTC. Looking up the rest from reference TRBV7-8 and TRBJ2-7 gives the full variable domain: GAGVSQSPRYKVAKRGQDVALRCDPISGHVSLFWYQQALGQGPEFLTYFQNEAQLDKSGLPSDRFFAERPEGSVSTLKIQRTQQEDSAVYLCASSLGRGMVEQYFGPGTRLTVT.

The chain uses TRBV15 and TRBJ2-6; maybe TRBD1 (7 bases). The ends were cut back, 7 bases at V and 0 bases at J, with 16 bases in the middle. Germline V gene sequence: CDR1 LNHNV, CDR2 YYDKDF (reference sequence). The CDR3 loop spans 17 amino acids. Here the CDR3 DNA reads TGTGCCACCACCCCGAGGAGGGGGCCCTCTGGGGCCAACGTCCTGACTTTC. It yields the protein CATTPRRGPSGANVLTF.

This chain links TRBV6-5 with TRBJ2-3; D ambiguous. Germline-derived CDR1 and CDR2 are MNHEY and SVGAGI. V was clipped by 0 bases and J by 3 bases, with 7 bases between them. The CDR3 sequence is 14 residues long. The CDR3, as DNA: TGTGCCAGCAGTTACTCCCGGACGACAGATACGCAGTATTTT. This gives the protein CASSYSRTTDTQYF.

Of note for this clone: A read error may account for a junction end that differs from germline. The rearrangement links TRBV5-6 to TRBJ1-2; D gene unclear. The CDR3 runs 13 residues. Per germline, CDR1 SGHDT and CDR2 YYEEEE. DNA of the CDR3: TGTGCCAGCAGCAAGACACCTCCTTATGGCTACACCTTT. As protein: CASSKTPPYGYTF.

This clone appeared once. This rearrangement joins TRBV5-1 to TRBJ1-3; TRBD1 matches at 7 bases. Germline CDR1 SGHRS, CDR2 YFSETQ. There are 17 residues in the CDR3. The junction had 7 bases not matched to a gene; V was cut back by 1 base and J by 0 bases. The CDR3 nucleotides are TGCGCCAGCAGCTTGTCGGGGACAGCCAACTCTGGAAACACCATATATTTT. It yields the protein CASSLSGTANSGNTIYF.

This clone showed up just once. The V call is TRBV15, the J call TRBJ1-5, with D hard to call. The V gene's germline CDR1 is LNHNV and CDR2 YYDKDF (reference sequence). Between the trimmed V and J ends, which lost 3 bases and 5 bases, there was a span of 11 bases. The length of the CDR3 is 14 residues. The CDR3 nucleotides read TGTGCCACCAGCAGCTTTGGACCCTATCAGCCCCAGCATTTT. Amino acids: CATSSFGPYQPQHF.

In DNA, the CDR3 is TGTGCCAGCAGCTTGATGGACAGGCCCAGGTATGGCTACACCTTC. It translates to CASSLMDRPRYGYTF. This chain connects TRBV5-4 to TRBJ1-2; 7 bases line up with TRBD1. V dropped 1 base and J dropped 5; count of bases not matched to a gene: 8. Germline CDR1 SGHNT, CDR2 YYREEE (reference sequence). The CDR3 has 15 residues.

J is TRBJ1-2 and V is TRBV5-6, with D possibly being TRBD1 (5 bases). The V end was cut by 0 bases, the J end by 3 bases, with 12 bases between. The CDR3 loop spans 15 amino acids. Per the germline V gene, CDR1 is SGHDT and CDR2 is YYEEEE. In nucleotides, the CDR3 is TGTGCCAGCAGCTTGGCCACAGGTGGGGACTATGGCTACACCTTC. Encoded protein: CASSLATGGDYGYTF.

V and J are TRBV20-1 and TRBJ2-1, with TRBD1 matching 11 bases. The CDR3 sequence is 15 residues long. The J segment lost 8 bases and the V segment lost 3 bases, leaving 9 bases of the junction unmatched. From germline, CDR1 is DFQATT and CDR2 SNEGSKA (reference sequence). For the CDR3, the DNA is TGCAGTGCTAGTGTCTGGGACAGGGGGAGGTATGAGCAGTTCTTC. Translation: CSASVWDRGRYEQFF.

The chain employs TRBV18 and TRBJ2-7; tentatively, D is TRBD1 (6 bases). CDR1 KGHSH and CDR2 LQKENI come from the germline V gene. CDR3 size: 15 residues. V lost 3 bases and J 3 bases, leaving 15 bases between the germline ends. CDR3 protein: CASSPGAEKNYEQYF. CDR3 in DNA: TGTGCCAGCTCACCGGGGGCAGAGAAAAACTACGAGCAGTACTTC. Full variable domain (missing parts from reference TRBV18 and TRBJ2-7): NAGVMQNPRHLVRRRGQEARLRCSPMKGHSHVYWYRQLPEEGLKFMVYLQKENIIDESGMPKERFSAEFPKEGPSILRIQQVVRGDSAAYFCASSPGAEKNYEQYFGPGTRLTVT.

The CDR3 loop reads CATSGRTDTQYF. Here the CDR3 DNA reads TGTGCCACCTCGGGACGGACAGATACGCAGTATTTT. V usage is TRBV24-1 and J usage is TRBJ2-3; D is possibly TRBD1 or TRBD2 (5 bases each). The V and J ends lost 9 bases and 3 bases respectively, with 9 bases between them. CDR1 is KGHDR and CDR2 is SFDVKD in the germline V gene. This CDR3 has 12 residues.

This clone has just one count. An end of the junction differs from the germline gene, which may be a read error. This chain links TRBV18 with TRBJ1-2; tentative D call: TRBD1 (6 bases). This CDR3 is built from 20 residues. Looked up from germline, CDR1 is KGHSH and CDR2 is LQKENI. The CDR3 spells CASSTFPLRGTTSHNYGYTF. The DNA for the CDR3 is TGTGCTAGCTCTACTTTTCCACTGCGGGGGACAACGAGCCATAACTATGGCTACACTTTC.

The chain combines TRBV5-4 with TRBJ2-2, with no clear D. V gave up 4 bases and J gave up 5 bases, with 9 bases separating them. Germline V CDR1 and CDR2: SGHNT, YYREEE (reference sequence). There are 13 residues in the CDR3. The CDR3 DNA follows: TGTGCCAGCAGCATTAGAACAACCGGGGAGCTGTTTTTT. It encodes CASSIRTTGELFF.

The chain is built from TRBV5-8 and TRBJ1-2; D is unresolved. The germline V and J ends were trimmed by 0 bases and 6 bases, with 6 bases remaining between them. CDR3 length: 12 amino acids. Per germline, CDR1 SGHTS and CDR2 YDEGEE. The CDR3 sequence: CASSLGVDGYTF. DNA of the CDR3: TGTGCCAGCAGCTTGGGCGTCGATGGCTACACCTTC.

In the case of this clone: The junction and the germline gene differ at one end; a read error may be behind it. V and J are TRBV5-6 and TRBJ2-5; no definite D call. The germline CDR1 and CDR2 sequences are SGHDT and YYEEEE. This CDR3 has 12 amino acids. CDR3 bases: TGTGCCAGCAGCTTGGACGATGTTGTCATGGACTTC. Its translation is CASSLDDVVMDF.

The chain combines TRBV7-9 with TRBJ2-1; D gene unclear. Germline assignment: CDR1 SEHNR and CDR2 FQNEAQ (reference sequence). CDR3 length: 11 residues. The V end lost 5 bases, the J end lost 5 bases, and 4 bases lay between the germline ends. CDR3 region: CASSLDNEQFF. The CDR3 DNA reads TGTGCCAGCAGCCTAGACAATGAGCAGTTCTTC.

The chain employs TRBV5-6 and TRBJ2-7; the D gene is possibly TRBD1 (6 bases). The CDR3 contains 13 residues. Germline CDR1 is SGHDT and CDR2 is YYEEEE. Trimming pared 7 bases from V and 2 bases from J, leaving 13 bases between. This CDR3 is CASGDRNTYEQYF. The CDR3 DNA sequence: TGTGCCAGCGGTGACAGGAATACCTACGAGCAGTACTTC. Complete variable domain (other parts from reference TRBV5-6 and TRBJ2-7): DAGVTQSPTHLIKTRGQQVTLRCSPKSGHDTVSWYQQALGQGPQFIFQYYEEEERQRGNFPDRFSGHQFPNYSSELNVNALLLGDSALYLCASGDRNTYEQYFGPGTRLTVT.

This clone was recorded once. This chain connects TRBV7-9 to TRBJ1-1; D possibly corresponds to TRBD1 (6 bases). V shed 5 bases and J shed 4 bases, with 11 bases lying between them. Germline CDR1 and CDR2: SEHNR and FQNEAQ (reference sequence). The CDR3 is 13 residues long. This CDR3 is CASSVGGLTEAFF. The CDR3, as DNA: TGTGCCAGCAGCGTGGGGGGCCTCACTGAAGCTTTCTTT.

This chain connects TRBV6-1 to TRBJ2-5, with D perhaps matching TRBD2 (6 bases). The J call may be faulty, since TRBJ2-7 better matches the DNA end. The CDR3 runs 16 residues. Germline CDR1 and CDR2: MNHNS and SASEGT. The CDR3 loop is CASSVDRAGTSYEQYF. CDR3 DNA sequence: TGTGCCAGCAGTGTAGATAGGGCCGGGACTTCCTACGAGCAGTACTTC.

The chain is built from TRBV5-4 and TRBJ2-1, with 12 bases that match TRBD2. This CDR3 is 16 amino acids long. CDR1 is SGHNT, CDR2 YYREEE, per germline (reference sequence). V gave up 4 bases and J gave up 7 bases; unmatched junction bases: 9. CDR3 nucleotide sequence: TGTGCCAGCAGCCCATTCCTAGCGGGAGGGGAAAATGAGCAGTTCTTC. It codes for CASSPFLAGGENEQFF. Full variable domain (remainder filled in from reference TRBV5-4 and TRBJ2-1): ETGVTQSPTHLIKTRGQQVTLRCSSQSGHNTVSWYQQALGQGPQFIFQYYREEENGRGNFPPRFSGLQFPNYSSELNVNALELDDSALYLCASSPFLAGGENEQFFGPGTRLTVL.